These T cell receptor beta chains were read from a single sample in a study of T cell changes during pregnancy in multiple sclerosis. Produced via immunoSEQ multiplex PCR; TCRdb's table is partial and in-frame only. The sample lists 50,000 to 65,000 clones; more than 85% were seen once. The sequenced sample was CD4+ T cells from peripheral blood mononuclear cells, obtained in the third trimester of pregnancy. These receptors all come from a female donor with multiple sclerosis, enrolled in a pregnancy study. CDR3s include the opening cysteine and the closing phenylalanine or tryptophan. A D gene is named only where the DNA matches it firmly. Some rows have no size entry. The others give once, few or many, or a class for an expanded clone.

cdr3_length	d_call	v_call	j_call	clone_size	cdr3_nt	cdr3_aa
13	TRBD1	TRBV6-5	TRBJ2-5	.	TGTGCCAGCAGTAGACAGGGGGAAGAGACCCAGTACTTC	CASSRQGEETQYF
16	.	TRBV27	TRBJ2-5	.	TGTGCCAGCAGTTTACGGGCCGCAGGGAACCAAGAGACCCAGTACTTC	CASSLRAAGNQETQYF
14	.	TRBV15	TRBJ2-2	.	TGTGCCACCAGCAGAGCCCCGGGTCACGGGGAGCTGTTTTTT	CATSRAPGHGELFF
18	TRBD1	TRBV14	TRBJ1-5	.	TGTGCCAGCAGCCAAAGGGGACAGGGGCGCTATAGCAATCAGCCCCAGCATTTT	CASSQRGQGRYSNQPQHF
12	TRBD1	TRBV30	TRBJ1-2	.	TGTGCCTGGATCACCGGGACAGCGTTCTACACCTTC	CAWITGTAFYTF
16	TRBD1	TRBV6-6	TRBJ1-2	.	TGTGCCAGCAGTTACGCGCCGGACAGGGGGCTCTACGGCTACACCTTC	CASSYAPDRGLYGYTF
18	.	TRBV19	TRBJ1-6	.	TGTGCCAGTAGCCGAGGCCTGCTAATCGGGGTATATAATTCACCCCTCCACTTT	CASSRGLLIGVYNSPLHF
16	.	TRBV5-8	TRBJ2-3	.	TGTGCCAGCAGCTTGGAAGGGGCTACTAGCACAGATACGCAGTATTTT	CASSLEGATSTDTQYF
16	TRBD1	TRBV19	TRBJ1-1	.	TGTGCCAGTCGCCGGACAGGGCCGACCGAGAACACTGAAGCTTTCTTT	CASRRTGPTENTEAFF
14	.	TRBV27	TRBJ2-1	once	TGTGCCAGCAGTTTAGCGGGTCTAAACAATGAGCAGTTCTTC	CASSLAGLNNEQFF
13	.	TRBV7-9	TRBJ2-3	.	TGTGCCAGCAGCTTAATCCAGACAGATACGCAGTATTTT	CASSLIQTDTQYF
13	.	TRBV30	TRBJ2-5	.	TGTGCCTGGAACTCAGGGTTTCAAGAGACCCAGTACTTC	CAWNSGFQETQYF
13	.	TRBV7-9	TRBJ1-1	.	TGTGCCAGCAGCGCGATCCCCCCCGCTGAAGCTTTCTTT	CASSAIPPAEAFF
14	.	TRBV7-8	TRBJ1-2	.	TGTGCCAGCAGACAATCCCCAGGTGACTATGGCTACACCTTC	CASRQSPGDYGYTF
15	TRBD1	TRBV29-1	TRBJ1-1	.	TGCAGCGTGACAGGGGGGCCGGGACTGAACACTGAAGCTTTCTTT	CSVTGGPGLNTEAFF
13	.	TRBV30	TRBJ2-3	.	TGTGCCTGGAGCGCTGACAGGACCTCTACGCAGTATTTT	CAWSADRTSTQYF
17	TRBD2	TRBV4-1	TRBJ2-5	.	TGCGCCAGCAGCCAAGAGAGTTTGGGGACTAGCGGGAAGACCCAGTACTTC	CASSQESLGTSGKTQYF
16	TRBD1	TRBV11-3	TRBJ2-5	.	TGTGCCAGCAGCTTGTGGACAGGGGAGGGACAAGAGACCCAGTACTTC	CASSLWTGEGQETQYF
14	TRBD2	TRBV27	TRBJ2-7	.	TGTGCCAGCAGTTTGACTAGCGGCTCCTACGAGCAGTACTTC	CASSLTSGSYEQYF
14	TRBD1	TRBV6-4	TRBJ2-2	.	TGTGCCAGCAGACAGGGGGCGGTCACCGGGGAGCTGTTTTTT	CASRQGAVTGELFF
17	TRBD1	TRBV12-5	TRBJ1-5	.	TGTGCTAGTGGTTTGGGACAGGGAGTTAGGAGCAATCAGCCCCAGCATTTT	CASGLGQGVRSNQPQHF
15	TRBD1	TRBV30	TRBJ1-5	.	TGTGCCTGGAGCCTCCGGGACAGGGGAGGTCAGCCCCAGCATTTT	CAWSLRDRGGQPQHF
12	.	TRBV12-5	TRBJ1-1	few	TGTGCTAGTGGTTTGGTACTGTTTGAAGCTTTCTTT	CASGLVLFEAFF
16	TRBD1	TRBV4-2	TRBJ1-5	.	TGTGCCAGCAGCCTAAGAGGACAGGGAGGGGACCAGCCCCAGCATTTT	CASSLRGQGGDQPQHF
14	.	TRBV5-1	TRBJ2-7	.	TGCGCCAGCAGCTTGGATGCCCGCGCCTACGAGCAGTACTTC	CASSLDARAYEQYF
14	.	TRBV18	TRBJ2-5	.	TGTGCCAGCTCACTTTCCGGGGGCCAAGAGACCCAGTACTTC	CASSLSGGQETQYF
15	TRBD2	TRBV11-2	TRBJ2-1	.	TGTGCCAGCAGCTTAGAACTAGCGGGGGGGAATGAGCAGTTCTTC	CASSLELAGGNEQFF
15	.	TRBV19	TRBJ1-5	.	TGTGCCAGTAGGATGAGGGTTTATAGCAATCAGCCCCAGCATTTT	CASRMRVYSNQPQHF
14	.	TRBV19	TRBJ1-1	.	TGTGCCAGTAGTTTCCATGCAGAGAACACTGAAGCTTTCTTT	CASSFHAENTEAFF
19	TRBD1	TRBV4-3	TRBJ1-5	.	TGCGCCAGCAGCCACGTCCGGGACAGGCCCGCTTATAGCAATCAGCCCCAGCATTTT	CASSHVRDRPAYSNQPQHF
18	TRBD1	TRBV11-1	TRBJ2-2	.	TGTGCCAGCAGCTTACCCCGGACAGGGCAAGCGGACACCGGGGAGCTGTTTTTT	CASSLPRTGQADTGELFF
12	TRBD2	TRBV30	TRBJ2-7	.	TGTGCCTGGGCGGGGGGGGGTTACGAGCAGTACTTC	CAWAGGGYEQYF
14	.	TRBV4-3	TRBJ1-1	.	TGCGCCAGCAGCCAAGAATCCCTGGGAGCTGAAGCTTTCTTT	CASSQESLGAEAFF
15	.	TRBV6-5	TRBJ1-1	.	TGTGCCAGCAGTTACTCGAGATCTCAGGACACTGAAGCTTTCTTT	CASSYSRSQDTEAFF
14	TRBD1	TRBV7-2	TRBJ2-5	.	TGTGCCAGCAGCTCAGGGACAGCCCAAGAGACCCAGTACTTC	CASSSGTAQETQYF
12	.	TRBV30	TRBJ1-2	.	TGTGCCTGGAGTTCGGTTAACTATGGCTACACCTTC	CAWSSVNYGYTF
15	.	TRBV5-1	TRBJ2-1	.	TGCGCCAGCTGGCAGGATACCAGCTCCTACAATGAGCAGTTCTTC	CASWQDTSSYNEQFF
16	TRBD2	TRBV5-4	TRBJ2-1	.	TGTGCCAGCAGCCCCTGGACTAGAAATGATGGCAATGAGCAGTTCTTC	CASSPWTRNDGNEQFF
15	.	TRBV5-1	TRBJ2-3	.	TGCGCCAGCAGCGGATCCGGGGTCGGCACAGATACGCAGTATTTT	CASSGSGVGTDTQYF
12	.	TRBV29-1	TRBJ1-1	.	TGCAGCGCCGGAGGGGAGAACACTGAAGCTTTCTTT	CSAGGENTEAFF
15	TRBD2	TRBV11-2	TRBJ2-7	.	TGTGCCAGCAGCTCCACTAGCGGGGGCCTTTACGAGCAGTACTTC	CASSSTSGGLYEQYF